Judged by abundance, the clone carrying this T cell receptor beta chain is medium-sized. Its antigen is currently unknown. This entry comes from a study of immune heterogeneity within non-small cell lung tumors. Study conclusions and caveats: Between one patient and another, high-frequency T-cell receptor beta clonotypes were largely distinct.

CDR1 SGHNT and CDR2 YENEEA come from the germline V gene. Trimming took 0 bases from V and 0 from J, leaving 5 bases between them. The CDR3 has 14 amino acids. The template consisted of bulk tumor genomic DNA, with 600 ng used per sample. Several biopsies were spaced far apart within each primary tumor and obtained as surgery took place. Their non-small cell lung cancer was newly diagnosed and untreated, and the patients underwent curative surgery. Amplifying TCR beta CDR3 involved multiplex PCR carried out with 32 V and 13 J primers. TCRdb reprocessed the multiplex PCR reads with MiXCR, giving one entry per CDR3 protein. The sample includes 3,500 to 4,500 distinct CDR3 sequences, around 27% of them seen just once.

The receptor was isolated from a man aged 55 to 70 with non-small cell lung cancer. The rearrangement uses TRBV11-3 and TRBJ1-1; D unresolved. Sequencing was carried out using lung tumor tissue. The DNA of the CDR3 is TGTGCCAGCAGCTTAGATGGTATGAACACTGAAGCTTTCTTT. It codes for CASSLDGMNTEAFF.